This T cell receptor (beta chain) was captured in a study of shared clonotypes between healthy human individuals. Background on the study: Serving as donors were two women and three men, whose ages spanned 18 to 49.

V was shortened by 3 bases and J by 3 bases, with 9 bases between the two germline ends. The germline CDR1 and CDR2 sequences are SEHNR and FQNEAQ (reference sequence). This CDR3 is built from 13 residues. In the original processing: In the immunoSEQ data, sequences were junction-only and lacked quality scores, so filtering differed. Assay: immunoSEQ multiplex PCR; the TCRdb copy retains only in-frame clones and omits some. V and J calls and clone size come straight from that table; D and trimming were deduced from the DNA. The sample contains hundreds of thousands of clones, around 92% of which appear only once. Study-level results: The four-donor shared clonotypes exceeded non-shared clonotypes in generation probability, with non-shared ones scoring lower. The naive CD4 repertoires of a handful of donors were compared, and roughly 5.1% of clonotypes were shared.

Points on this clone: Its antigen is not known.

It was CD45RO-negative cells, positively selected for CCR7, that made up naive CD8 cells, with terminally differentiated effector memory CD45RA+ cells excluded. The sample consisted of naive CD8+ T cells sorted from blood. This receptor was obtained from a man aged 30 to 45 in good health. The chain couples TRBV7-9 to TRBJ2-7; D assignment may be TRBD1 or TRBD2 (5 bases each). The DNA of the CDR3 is TGTGCCAGCAGCTTGAGGGGCGGCTACGAGCAGTACTTC. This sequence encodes CASSLRGGYEQYF.